The 3 T cell receptor beta chains below all came from one sample that was sequenced in a study of spatial heterogeneity in lung cancer. Study-level findings and limits: Counts that tracked tumor mutation counts were those of expanded intratumoral alpha and beta TCRs.

This sample's time point: sample taken at primary tumor resection. Their antigens are not known. TCRdb fed the 5' RACE reads into MiXCR, producing one record per CDR3 protein. Among some 4,000 distinct CDR3 sequences listed, approximately 7.2% were seen once. Sequencing was performed on lung tumor tissue, taken at surgery. The receptors come from a male donor with early-stage non-small cell lung cancer.

This clonotype is termed large. The library was designed around alpha chains, so this beta chain is a stray read whose abundance carries little weight. The chain recombines TRBV10-2 with TRBJ1-1; 7 nucleotides match TRBD1. V lost 5 bases, J lost 3 bases, and 18 bases stayed unmatched. This CDR3 comprises 18 residues. Germline CDR1 WSHSY, CDR2 SAAADI. CDR3 bases: TGCGCCAGCAGTAGCATCGGGACAGACCAATTACTTCACACTGAAGCTTTCTTT. Amino acid sequence: CASSSIGTDQLLHTEAFF.

A remark on this clonotype: The size of this beta chain means little, since it is a stray read in a library made for alpha chains. The V gene is TRBV29-1, the J gene TRBJ1-1; possibly TRBD1 for D (5 bases). The V end was cut by 6 bases, the J end by 0 bases, with 14 bases between. Per the germline V gene, CDR1 is SQVTM and CDR2 is ANQGSEA. The CDR3 has 14 residues. The CDR3 region has the DNA TGCAGCGTCTTCTCTGGGGCCATGAACACTGAAGCTTTCTTT. Translated, it gives CSVFSGAMNTEAFF.

This clonotype is termed medium-sized. The size of this beta chain means little, since it is a stray read in a library made for alpha chains. The chain couples TRBV7-9 to TRBJ1-6, with 11 positions matching TRBD1. The CDR3 sequence is 15 residues long. Germline-derived CDR1 and CDR2 are SEHNR and FQNEAQ (reference sequence). The junction had 5 bases not matched to a gene; V was cut back by 4 bases and J by 9 bases. This CDR3 reads CASSWTGGFVSPLHF. CDR3 in DNA: TGTGCCAGCAGCTGGACAGGGGGCTTCGTTTCACCCCTCCACTTT.